These 6 T cell receptor beta chains were sequenced from one sample in a study of CD8 T cells in ankylosing spondylitis. Via MiXCR, TCRdb re-called the 5' RACE reads, giving one row per CDR3 protein. The sample contains over 400,000 distinct CDR3 sequences, roughly 27% of which appear only once. No antigens are known for them. Whole-study findings and limits: For ankylosing spondylitis blood, a TCR beta motif of 7 to 9 highly homologous variants appeared characteristic.

The sequenced sample was blood, either unsorted or a sorted T cell fraction (not recorded which). All receptors derive from a male donor with ankylosing spondylitis.

This clonotype was seen repeatedly, ten times or more. The chain joins TRBV2 to TRBJ1-3; the D gene is possibly TRBD1 (5 bases). The CDR3 runs to 14 residues. CDR1 is SNHLY, CDR2 FYNNEI, per germline. V was shortened by 9 bases and J by 4 bases, with 16 bases between the two germline ends. The CDR3 loop is CASSVGRLGNTIYF. The CDR3 DNA follows: TGTGCCAGTTCCGTGGGGCGGCTGGGAAACACCATATATTTT. The full variable domain, rest sourced from reference TRBV2 and TRBJ1-3, is EPEVTQTPSHQVTQMGQEVILRCVPISNHLYFYWYRQILGQKVEFLVSFYNNEISEKSEIFDDQFSVERPDGSNFTLKIRSTKLEDSAMYFCASSVGRLGNTIYFGEGSWLTVV.

This clonotype was seen a few times. This chain joins TRBV6-1 and TRBJ2-7; 15 nucleotides match TRBD2. Germline assignment: CDR1 MNHNS and CDR2 SASEGT. V shed 3 bases and J 0 bases; nucleotides not matched to a gene: 0. This CDR3 comprises 16 residues. As DNA, the CDR3 is TGTGCCAGCAGTGAGGGACTAGCGGGAGGCTCCTACGAGCAGTACTTC. Translation: CASSEGLAGGSYEQYF.

In its sample, this clonotype was seen a few times. A read error may produce the germline difference seen at one junction end. The V call is TRBV7-2, the J call TRBJ2-1; TRBD2 matches 7 bases. This CDR3 spans 13 amino acids. Per germline, CDR1 SGHTA and CDR2 FQGNSA. CDR3 amino acids: CASSLATGREAVF. In nucleotides, the CDR3 is TGTGCCAGCAGCTTAGCTACGGGACGGGAGGCAGTCTTC. Filled out from reference TRBV7-2 and TRBJ2-1, the complete variable domain reads GAGVSQSPSNKVTEKGKDVELRCDPISGHTALYWYRQSLGQGLEFLIYFQGNSAPDKSGLPSDRFSAERTGGSVSTLTIQRTQQEDSAVYLCASSLATGREAVFGPGTRLTVL.

As concerns this clonotype: Without the conserved terminal phenylalanine or tryptophan, this CDR3 likely stems from a read error. The V call is TRBV12-3 or TRBV12-4, the J call TRBJ1-2, with 7 bases that match TRBD1. This CDR3 has 15 residues. The V gene end was trimmed by 5 bases and the J gene end by 5 bases; junction bases not matched to a gene: 11. The CDR3 nucleotides read TGTGCCAGCAGTCGCTTCGGACAGGACCAATATGGCTACACCTAC. The encoded protein is CASSRFGQDQYGYTY.

The chain is built from TRBV11-2 and TRBJ1-2; D uncertain. The germline gives CDR1 SGHAT, CDR2 FQNNGV. Trimming took off 5 bases at V and 7 bases at J, with 14 bases between the two ends. This CDR3 contains 13 residues. The CDR3 DNA is TGTGCCAGCAGCCCGGGTCTTCCTACTGGCTACACCTTC. The encoded protein is CASSPGLPTGYTF.

The rearrangement joins TRBV7-9 to TRBJ1-5; possible D gene TRBD1, 5 bases. V lost 5 bases and J lost 7, with 15 bases in between. The germline V gene has CDR1 SEHNR and CDR2 FQNEAQ (reference sequence). This CDR3 spans 14 amino acids. The DNA of the CDR3 is TGTGCCAGCAGCCCGACATTTCAGGGCCAGCCCCAGCATTTT. This sequence encodes CASSPTFQGQPQHF.